This TCR beta chain was captured in a study of cytomegalovirus exposure and HLA in healthy donors. Points from the study as a whole: There were over 150 TCR beta chains listed as cytomegalovirus-associated.

The PCR made use of 60 Vbeta and 13 Jbeta primers. The data were produced by immunoSEQ multiplex PCR, yet TCRdb's version contains in-frame clones alone and is incomplete. The data contain 140,000 to 150,000 clones, over 70% of them singletons. A remark on this clone: Its antigen is not identified.

Between the trimmed V and J ends, which lost 6 bases and 0 bases, there was a span of 6 bases. The CDR3 loop spans 14 amino acids. In germline, CDR1 is ENHRY, CDR2 SYGVKD. This TCR derives from a woman between 40 and 50 years old in good health and CMV-seropositive. This chain uses TRBV10-3 with TRBJ2-6; tentative D call: TRBD1 (5 bases). The specimen sequenced was PBMCs. The CDR3 DNA is TGTGCCATCAGCGACAGCTCTGGGGCCAACGTCCTGACTTTC. Translating gives CAISDSSGANVLTF.